Here is one T cell receptor beta chain with its context. A few counts support this clone. What this receptor recognizes is not known. Per-base quality was not reported, and no clone a single base away is much larger than it. The data were obtained in a study of blood T cell repertoires in COVID-19 (dated by TCRdb to 2020 to 2022). Looking at the study overall: Samples covering the acute and convalescent phases of COVID-19 were provided by collaborators in the United States, Italy and Spain. A de-identified subject ID, COVID-19 status, age in years and sex were almost always included in the sample metadata. The prospective study material was composed of cDNA or gDNA derived from T cells, B-cell-depleted T cells, or PBMCs. The repertoires were made available in a free public database intended to serve as a resource for research on the immune response to SARS-CoV-2. HLA class I and class II types, where available, came from metadata supplied by the sample provider rather than from assay-based typing. The samples were drawn from two sources: the first 160 participants of the ongoing ImmuneRACE study, and 1,200 or so subjects contributed by 6 global collaborators. The dataset comprised deeply sampled blood TCRbeta repertoires from subjects exposed to, actively infected with, or recovered from COVID-19. On the study overall, not on this receptor specifically: How much clinical and demographic metadata was included differed by source and by participant, and the metadata was provided uncurated.

From the cysteine up to the phenylalanine, the CDR3 has a length of 15 residues. The kept DNA is CDR3 alone, 45 bases in frame from the first base. CDR1 and CDR2 are read off the germline V gene as MNHEY and SVGAGI. Ends trimmed: V by 2 bases, J by 4 bases; bases unmatched to a gene: 5. Participants in the prospective study were enrolled through a virtual design, were aged about 18 to 90 years, and lived in some 24 United States geographic areas. To assign participants to cohorts, the prospective study relied on clinical history that participants themselves reported in a screening survey and a study questionnaire. Mobile phlebotomists in the prospective study collected whole blood, serum and a nasopharyngeal or oropharyngeal swab from every participant. Over an approximately 2-month period, participants in the prospective study had the option of providing additional blood draws and questionnaires. Blood samples from the prospective study were shipped frozen or at room temperature prior to DNA extraction.

TCRbeta CDR3 regions were amplified from genomic DNA by means of the immunoSEQ Assay, a bias-controlled multiplex PCR. Per the source publication's procedure: Within the assay, amplification of reference gene primers was used to estimate how many nucleated cells each sample contained. Sequence reads were collapsed and filtered to measure the absolute abundance of every unique TCRbeta CDR3 rearrangement. For each sample, productive Simpson clonality was calculated as the square root of Simpson's diversity index over productive rearrangements. TCRdb re-hosts the immuneACCESS table, in-frame sequences only. Its copies lack some clones; in the studies checked, an unresolved V gene accounts for under half of them, and the cause for the rest is not known. That table is the source of V, J and clone size, and D and trimming were worked out from the DNA. The sample yields about 220,000 clones; over 75% were counted once. 3% to 3.5% of the sample rests with the top ten.

The TCR sequence derives from a woman aged 18 to 35 in a cohort exposed to, infected with or recovered from COVID-19 (not recorded which). This chain joins TRBV6-5 to TRBJ1-1; TRBD1 matches 9 bases in the middle. The sequenced sample consisted of PBMCs or T cells enriched from blood (not recorded which). The DNA is TGTGCCAGCAGTTACGCACAGGGGGCCATCACTGAAGCTTTCTTT. The encoded protein is CASSYAQGAITEAFF.